This T cell receptor (beta chain) was identified during a study of T cells in Graves' hyperthyroidism and ophthalmopathy. TCR beta CDR3 region amplification was performed from RNA transcripts. A set of HTBI primers served as the primers for a first-round RT-PCR of the TCR CDR3. In TCRdb, the multiplex PCR reads were re-called with MiXCR into one record per CDR3 protein. The sample records under 300,000 distinct CDR3 sequences, 13% to 15% being singletons. V lost 5 bases, J lost 4 bases, and 7 bases stayed unmatched. CDR3 length: 15 residues. Germline-derived CDR1 and CDR2 are MDHEN and SYDVKM. Study observations and caveats: Median prediction lead before ophthalmopathy onset was 5.5 to 7 months with the model.

Many counts were recorded for this clonotype. Its specificity is unknown. The rearrangement joins TRBV28 to TRBJ1-2; 10 bases match TRBD1. Sequencing used blood. The receptor comes from a woman aged 40-49 years with Graves' hyperthyroidism that later progressed to Graves' ophthalmopathy. Written as DNA, the CDR3 is TGTGCCAGCAGTGGACTGGGACAGGGGAGCTATGGCTACACCTTC. Residues: CASSGLGQGSYGYTF.